The T cell receptor (beta chain) under discussion was sequenced for a study of shared clonotypes between healthy human individuals. Study information: CD8 memory received one plate per donor, CD8 naive two, CD4 memory three and CD4 naive three. Whole-study findings and limits: Depth of sequencing was expected to influence donor clonotype sharing.

Terminally differentiated effector memory CD45RA+ cells were left out of the naive CD8 fraction, which was CD45RO-negative and positively selected for CCR7. Original data processing: Filtering differed for immunoSEQ, which gave only junction sequences without quality scores. TCRdb keeps only in-frame clones here, not all; method: immunoSEQ multiplex PCR. D and trimming were read from the DNA, whereas the V and J calls and clone size are those reported in that table. The sample lists some 2,000,000 clones, around 96% occurring once. V dropped 4 bases and J dropped 1 base, with 18 bases sitting between them. The CDR3 runs to 17 residues. Germline CDR1 is SGHDT and CDR2 is YYEEEE. About this clone: Its antigen is as yet unknown.

The chain employs TRBV5-6 and TRBJ2-1, with D possibly being TRBD1 (6 bases). Source material: naive CD8+ T cells sorted from blood. This TCR derives from a man between 18 and 35 years old in good health. This chain's CDR3 is CASSRFTGFNSYNEQFF. Here the CDR3 DNA reads TGTGCCAGCAGCCGGTTTACAGGGTTTAATTCCTACAATGAGCAGTTCTTC.